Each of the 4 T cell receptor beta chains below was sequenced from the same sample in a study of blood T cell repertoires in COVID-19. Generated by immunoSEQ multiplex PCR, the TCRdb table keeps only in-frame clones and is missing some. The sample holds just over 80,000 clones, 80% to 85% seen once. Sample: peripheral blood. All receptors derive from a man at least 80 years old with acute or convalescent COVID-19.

The CDR3 spells CAWSNHGTISNQPQHF. In DNA, the CDR3 is TGTGCCTGGAGCAACCACGGGACAATTAGCAATCAGCCCCAGCATTTT. The chain joins TRBV30 to TRBJ1-5; TRBD1 might be the D (6 bases). CDR1 and CDR2 (germline): GTSNPN, SVGIG (reference sequence). The V end was cut by 3 bases, the J end by 0 bases, with 15 bases between. The CDR3 runs 16 residues.

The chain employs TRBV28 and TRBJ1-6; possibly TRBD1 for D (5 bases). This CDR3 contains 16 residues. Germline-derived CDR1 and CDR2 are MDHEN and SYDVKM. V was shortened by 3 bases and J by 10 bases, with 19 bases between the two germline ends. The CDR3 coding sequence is TGTGCCAGCAGTTTGGGAGGACATAGAAGGGAATCACCCCTCCACTTT. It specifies CASSLGGHRRESPLHF. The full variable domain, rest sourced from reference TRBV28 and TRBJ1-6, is DVKVTQSSRYLVKRTGEKVFLECVQDMDHENMFWYRQDPGLGLRLIYFSYDVKMKEKGDIPEGYSVSREKKERFSLILESASTNQTSMYLCASSLGGHRRESPLHFGNGTRLTVT.

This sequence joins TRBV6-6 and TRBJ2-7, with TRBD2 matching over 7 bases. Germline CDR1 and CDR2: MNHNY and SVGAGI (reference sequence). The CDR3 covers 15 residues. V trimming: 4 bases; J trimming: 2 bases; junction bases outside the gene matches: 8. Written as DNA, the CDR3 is TGTGCCAGCAGTTCGCTGGGAGGGGCCCCCTACGAGCAGTACTTC. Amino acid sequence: CASSSLGGAPYEQYF.

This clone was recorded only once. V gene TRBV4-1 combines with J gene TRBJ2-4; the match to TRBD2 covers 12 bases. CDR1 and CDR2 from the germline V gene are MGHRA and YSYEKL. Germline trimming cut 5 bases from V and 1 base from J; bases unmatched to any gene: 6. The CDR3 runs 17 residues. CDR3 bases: TGCGCCAGCAGCTTAAAAGGGACTAGCGGGGCCAAAAACATTCAGTACTTC. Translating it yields CASSLKGTSGAKNIQYF.